One sample yielded the 3 T cell receptor beta chains listed below, sequenced in a study of blood T cell repertoires in COVID-19. Assay: immunoSEQ multiplex PCR; the TCRdb copy retains only in-frame clones and omits some. The sample yields tens of thousands of clones, about 89% seen once. The sample taken for sequencing was peripheral blood. These receptors were taken from a man between 65 and 80 years old with active or convalescent COVID-19.

This clone was recorded at least ten times. The genes are TRBV2 and TRBJ1-1; TRBD1 might be the D (6 bases). Trimming took off 1 base at V and 5 bases at J, with 8 bases between the two ends. The CDR3 is 13 residues long. Germline CDR1 SNHLY, CDR2 FYNNEI. Here the CDR3 DNA reads TGTGCCAGCAGTGAAGGGGGGCGAACTGAAGCTTTCTTT. It specifies CASSEGGRTEAFF.

This clone was seen a single time. The chain carries TRBV20-1 and TRBJ1-5, with D perhaps TRBD1 (5 bases). V was trimmed by 3 bases and J by 4 bases, leaving 13 bases between them. The CDR3 sequence is 14 residues long. Germline CDR1 and CDR2: DFQATT and SNEGSKA (reference sequence). CDR3 amino acids: CSASSRGGNQPQHF. CDR3 in DNA: TGCAGTGCTAGTTCTCGGGGGGGGAATCAGCCCCAGCATTTT.

This clone appeared once. The chain combines TRBV7-9 with TRBJ2-7; D might be TRBD1 (5 bases). Per germline, CDR1 SEHNR and CDR2 FQNEAQ (reference sequence). The CDR3 has 14 amino acids. With 2 bases removed from V and 3 bases from J, the gap between germline ends came to 11 bases. In DNA form, the CDR3 reads TGTGCCAGCAGCTTACGGGCAGGGCGCTACGAGCAGTACTTC. Translation gives CASSLRAGRYEQYF.